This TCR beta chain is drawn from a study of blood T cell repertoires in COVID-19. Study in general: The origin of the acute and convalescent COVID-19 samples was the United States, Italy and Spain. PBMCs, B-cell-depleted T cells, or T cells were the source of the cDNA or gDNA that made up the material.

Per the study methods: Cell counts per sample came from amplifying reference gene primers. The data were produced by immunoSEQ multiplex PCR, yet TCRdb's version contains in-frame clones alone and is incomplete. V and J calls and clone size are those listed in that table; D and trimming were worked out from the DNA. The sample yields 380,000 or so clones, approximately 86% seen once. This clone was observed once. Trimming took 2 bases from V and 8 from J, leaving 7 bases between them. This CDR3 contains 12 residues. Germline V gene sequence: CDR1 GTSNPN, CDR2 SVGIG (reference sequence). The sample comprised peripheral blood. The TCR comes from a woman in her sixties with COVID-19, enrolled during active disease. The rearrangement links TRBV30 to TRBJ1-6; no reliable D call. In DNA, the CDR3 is TGTGCCTGGAGTCTTAGCGATTCACCCCTCCACTTT. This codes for CAWSLSDSPLHF. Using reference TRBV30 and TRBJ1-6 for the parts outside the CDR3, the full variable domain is SQTIHQWPATLVQPVGSPLSLECTVEGTSNPNLYWYRQAAGRGLQLLFYSVGIGQISSEVPQNLSASRPQDRQFILSSKKLLLSDSGFYLCAWSLSDSPLHFGNGTRLTVT.